This TCR beta chain stems from a study of beta chain features in type 1 diabetes. Notes on the study in general: Healthy donors had naive, central memory and Treg TCRB repertoires that appeared less similar than those seen among patients.

Expressed TCRB transcripts were sequenced because the entire RNA isolate underwent reverse transcription. Clones were sequenced by immunoSEQ multiplex PCR, and TCRdb holds only the in-frame ones, with some missing. The sample records around 340,000 clones, about 18% being singletons. There are 19 residues in the CDR3. With 0 bases removed from V and 0 bases from J, the gap between germline ends came to 15 bases. Germline loops: CDR1 LNHNV, CDR2 YYDKDF (reference sequence). With regard to this clone: The antigen is undetermined.

Sequencing used naive CD4+ T cells from blood. The chain uses TRBV15 and TRBJ2-6, with a weak D call TRBD1 (6 bases). The sequence derives from a woman in her late teens or twenties in good health. As DNA, the CDR3 is TGTGCCACCAGCAGAGATCTCCCCCGACAGGTCTCTGGGGCCAACGTCCTGACTTTC. This encodes CATSRDLPRQVSGANVLTF.